These 14 T cell receptor beta chains were all obtained from the same sample, sequenced in a study of identical twins. One entry per CDR3 protein results from TCRdb running MiXCR on the 5' RACE reads. The table records hundreds of thousands of distinct CDR3 sequences, 15% to 20% of them present only once. These records were also assigned to another study, of T cells expressing NK-cell markers.

Sequenced material: PBMCs. These receptors all come from a woman aged 18-29 years in good health.

In this sample, this clonotype turned up a few times. V and J are TRBV7-2 and TRBJ2-5; possible D gene TRBD1, 6 bases. The CDR3 consists of 12 residues. With 7 bases removed from V and 4 bases from J, the gap between germline ends came to 10 bases. Germline CDR1 is SGHTA and CDR2 is FQGNSA. The CDR3 spells CASTWGRETQYF. CDR3 DNA sequence: TGTGCCAGCACCTGGGGGCGAGAGACCCAGTACTTC.

This clonotype has a handful of counts. The J gene is TRBJ1-5, the V gene TRBV12-3 or TRBV12-4, with a tentative D call TRBD1 (6 bases). V was clipped by 4 bases and J by 9 bases, with 13 bases between them. The CDR3 covers 13 residues. The CDR3 loop reads CASSWGGGGPQHF. The CDR3 DNA reads as TGTGCCAGCAGTTGGGGGGGCGGAGGGCCCCAGCATTTT.

The table lists this clonotype with a few counts. This sequence joins TRBV20-1 and TRBJ2-7, with D perhaps TRBD2 (5 bases). The CDR3 has 14 amino acids. With 4 bases removed from V and 4 bases from J, the gap between germline ends came to 17 bases. Germline V gene data show CDR1 as DFQATT and CDR2 as SNEGSKA (reference sequence). The CDR3: CSATISGDEYEQYF. Here the CDR3 DNA reads TGCAGTGCTACAATCAGCGGAGATGAGTACGAGCAGTACTTC.

The chain has TRBV5-5 and TRBJ2-1; 11 bases are a match to TRBD2. The J segment lost 7 bases and the V segment lost 3 bases, leaving 12 bases of the junction unmatched. Germline V gene sequence: CDR1 SGHKS, CDR2 YYEKEE (reference sequence). The CDR3 is 17 residues long. CDR3 residues: CASSSPMVAGGSNEQFF. The CDR3 coding sequence is TGTGCCAGCAGCTCCCCAATGGTAGCGGGGGGGTCGAATGAGCAGTTCTTC.

The chain combines TRBV12-3 or TRBV12-4 with TRBJ2-2; 12 nucleotides line up with TRBD2. The V gene end was trimmed by 5 bases and the J gene end by 3 bases; junction bases not matched to a gene: 7. This CDR3 has 17 amino acids. The CDR3 spells CASSVRLAGDYTGELFF. CDR3 sequence (DNA): TGTGCCAGCAGTGTCCGACTAGCGGGGGATTACACCGGGGAGCTGTTTTTT.

In its sample, this clonotype was seen many times. The chain combines TRBV20-1 with TRBJ2-3, with TRBD2 identical over 8 bases. Germline CDR1 reads DFQATT; CDR2 reads SNEGSKA (reference sequence). J was trimmed by 4 bases and V by 5 bases; bases with no gene match: 8. The CDR3 covers 14 residues. The CDR3 nucleotides read TGCAGTGCTCGGGTAGCGGGGCATTCAGATACGCAGTATTTT. Translating gives CSARVAGHSDTQYF.

This chain uses TRBV10-3 with TRBJ2-3; TRBD2 matches at 8 bases. The CDR3 contains 13 residues. CDR1 is ENHRY, CDR2 SYGVKD, per germline. V lost 10 bases to trimming and J lost 4 bases; unmatched junction nucleotides: 7. The DNA for the CDR3 is TGTGCCACCGCGGGGGGAGGACCAGATACGCAGTATTTT. Translation: CATAGGGPDTQYF.

This chain connects TRBV11-2 to TRBJ1-2, with 9 bases identical to TRBD1. Trimming at V came to 4 bases and at J to 4 bases, leaving 10 bases not matched to a gene. The CDR3 length is 16 residues. The V gene's germline CDR1 is SGHAT and CDR2 FQNNGV. The CDR3 region is CASSSPGQGPGYGYTF. CDR3 bases: TGTGCCAGCAGCTCTCCGGGACAGGGACCCGGCTATGGCTACACCTTC.

V is TRBV24-1 and J is TRBJ2-5, with D possibly called TRBD1 or TRBD2 (5 bases each). Germline CDR1 and CDR2: KGHDR and SFDVKD. The CDR3 is 13 amino acids. V lost 3 bases, J lost 1 base, and 5 bases lay in between. The CDR3 nucleotides read TGTGCCACCAGTGATGGGACCCAAGAGACCCAGTACTTC. This gives the protein CATSDGTQETQYF.

V and J are TRBV12-3 or TRBV12-4 and TRBJ2-7; 9 nucleotides match TRBD2. The trim removed 3 bases at V and 3 bases at J, leaving 3 bases unmatched. The CDR3 totals 14 residues. CDR3 nucleotides: TGTGCCAGCAGTTTTAGCGGGAGTCGCTACGAGCAGTACTTC. Its translation: CASSFSGSRYEQYF.

This clonotype was detected only a few times. The chain couples TRBV7-9 to TRBJ1-1, with TRBD1 identical over 12 bases. Germline V gives CDR1 SEHNR, CDR2 FQNEAQ (reference sequence). V lost 3 bases to trimming and J lost 3 bases; unmatched junction nucleotides: 5. The CDR3 runs 16 residues. Here the CDR3 reads CASSLGQGAGDTEAFF. CDR3 DNA: TGTGCCAGCAGCTTGGGACAGGGGGCCGGGGACACTGAAGCTTTCTTT.

This clonotype was counted a few times. This chain uses TRBV6-1 with TRBJ2-3; D unclear. Per the germline V gene, CDR1 is MNHNS and CDR2 is SASEGT. V was trimmed by 4 bases and J by 4 bases, leaving 9 bases between them. The CDR3 is made up of 13 amino acids. CDR3 sequence (DNA): TGTGCCAGCAGTGCGCCCCCCCCAGATACGCAGTATTTT. This codes for CASSAPPPDTQYF.

The genes are TRBV29-1 and TRBJ1-1; D not certain. V gave up 4 bases and J gave up 3 bases, with 6 bases separating them. The CDR3 is 11 residues long. Germline V CDR1 and CDR2: SQVTM, ANQGSEA. The CDR3 region has the DNA TGCAGCGTTGTAGCGGACACTGAAGCTTTCTTT. This encodes CSVVADTEAFF.

This chain uses TRBV14 with TRBJ1-4; 7 bases are shared with TRBD1. CDR3 length: 15 residues. V was pared by 4 bases and J by 8 bases, with 10 bases of the junction left unmatched. The germline gives CDR1 SGHDN, CDR2 FVKESK. CDR3 sequence reads: CASSPRVQGWEKLFF. Here the CDR3 DNA reads TGTGCCAGCAGCCCCAGGGTACAGGGGTGGGAAAAACTGTTTTTT. The full variable domain, its missing parts supplied by reference TRBV14 and TRBJ1-4, is EAGVTQFPSHSVIEKGQTVTLRCDPISGHDNLYWYRRVMGKEIKFLLHFVKESKQDESGMPNNRFLAERTGGTYSTLKVQPAELEDSGVYFCASSPRVQGWEKLFFGSGTQLSVL.